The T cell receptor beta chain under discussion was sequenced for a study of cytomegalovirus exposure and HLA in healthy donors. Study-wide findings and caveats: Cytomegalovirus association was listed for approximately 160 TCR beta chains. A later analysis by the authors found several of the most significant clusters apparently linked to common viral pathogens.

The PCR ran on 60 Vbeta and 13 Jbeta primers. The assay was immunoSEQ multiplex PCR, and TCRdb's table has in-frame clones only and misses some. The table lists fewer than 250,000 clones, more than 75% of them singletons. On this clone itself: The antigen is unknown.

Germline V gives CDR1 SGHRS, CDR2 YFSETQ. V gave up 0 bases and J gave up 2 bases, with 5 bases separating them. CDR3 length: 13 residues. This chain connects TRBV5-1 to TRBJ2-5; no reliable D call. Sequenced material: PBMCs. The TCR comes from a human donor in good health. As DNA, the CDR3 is TGCGCCAGCAGCTTGGGGCAGCAAGAGACCCAGTACTTC. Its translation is CASSLGQQETQYF.